This entry is about one T cell receptor beta chain. Sequencing was performed with immunoSEQ multiplex PCR; in TCRdb, only in-frame clones are kept and a portion is missing. Among around 170,000 clones listed, about nine tenths were seen once. The source of the sample is a study of blood T cell repertoires in COVID-19. About the study: Material from acute and convalescent COVID-19 was sourced from the United States, Italy and Spain. From T cells, B-cell-depleted T cells, or PBMCs came the material, which was cDNA or gDNA.

This CDR3 is 17 amino acids long. In germline, CDR1 is GTSNPN, CDR2 SVGIG (reference sequence). Unmatched junction bases numbered 17, after V lost 2 bases and J lost 7 bases. J is TRBJ2-1 and V is TRBV30; 7 bases align to TRBD2. Sequencing was done on a sample of peripheral blood. This receptor was obtained from a woman aged 25 to 45 with acute or convalescent COVID-19. CDR3 sequence: CAWSKVGSLAEANEQFF. CDR3 coding DNA: TGTGCCTGGAGTAAGGTAGGGTCCCTAGCGGAGGCTAATGAGCAGTTCTTC. Using reference TRBV30 and TRBJ2-1 for the parts outside the CDR3, the full variable domain is SQTIHQWPATLVQPVGSPLSLECTVEGTSNPNLYWYRQAAGRGLQLLFYSVGIGQISSEVPQNLSASRPQDRQFILSSKKLLLSDSGFYLCAWSKVGSLAEANEQFFGPGTRLTVL.